These 8 T cell receptor beta chains were all obtained from the same sample, sequenced in a study of blood T cell repertoires in COVID-19. Clones were read by immunoSEQ multiplex PCR, and TCRdb kept only the in-frame ones, dropping some. The sample consists of 120,000 or so clones, just over 75% of them appearing once. The sequenced sample was peripheral blood. These receptors originate from a woman over 75 with acute or convalescent COVID-19.

The gene calls are TRBV2 and TRBJ2-7; 11 nucleotides agree with TRBD2. This CDR3 comprises 12 residues. Germline CDR1 and CDR2: SNHLY and FYNNEI. Unmatched junction bases numbered 1, after V lost 6 bases and J lost 6 bases. The CDR3 reads CASSGLAGEQYF. The CDR3 nucleotides are TGTGCCAGCAGCGGACTAGCGGGCGAGCAGTACTTC.

The rearrangement uses TRBV7-8 and TRBJ2-7; D gene uncertain. The ends were cut back, 7 bases at V and 9 bases at J, with 22 bases in the middle. Germline assignment: CDR1 SGHVS and CDR2 FQNEAQ. The CDR3 runs to 14 residues. The CDR3, as DNA: TGTGCCAGCACCCACGGTGGGCCCGACCTCGGGCAGTACTTC. It specifies CASTHGGPDLGQYF.

This rearrangement joins TRBV3-1 (or the pseudogene TRBV3-2) to TRBJ2-1, with D uncertain. V was clipped by 1 base and J by 9 bases, with 10 bases between them. This CDR3 contains 13 residues. Germline lookup yields CDR1 LGHDT and CDR2 YNNKEL (reference sequence). CDR3 residues: CASSQVLGSEQFF. In DNA form, the CDR3 reads TGTGCCAGCAGCCAAGTGCTAGGAAGTGAGCAGTTCTTC.

This clone showed up just a few times. The V call is TRBV25-1, the J call TRBJ1-2; tentative D call: TRBD1 (5 bases). This CDR3 region has 11 residues. Trimming shortened V by 10 bases and J by 6 bases, and 12 bases separated the two germline ends. Germline assignment: CDR1 MGHDK and CDR2 SYGVNS. The CDR3 region is CATVQGNGYTF. CDR3 bases: TGTGCCACCGTCCAGGGAAATGGCTACACCTTC.

This chain uses TRBV6-5 with TRBJ1-2, with D possibly matching TRBD1 (6 bases). The V and J ends lost 4 bases and 8 bases respectively, with 17 bases between them. The CDR3 covers 14 residues. From germline, CDR1 is MNHEY and CDR2 SVGAGI. The DNA for the CDR3 is TGTGCCAGCAGTTTCCCCCCTCCGGGGGGCGGCTACACCTTC. It specifies CASSFPPPGGGYTF.

Only a few counts were recorded for this clone. The J gene is TRBJ2-5, the V gene TRBV28; 7 bases agree with TRBD1. V lost 6 bases, J lost 5 bases, and 9 bases stayed unmatched. The V gene's germline CDR1 is MDHEN and CDR2 SYDVKM. The CDR3 consists of 14 residues. CDR3 residues: CASSLTGKWETQYF. DNA of the CDR3: TGTGCCAGCAGCTTGACAGGGAAGTGGGAGACCCAGTACTTC.

The genes are TRBV7-8 and TRBJ1-2, with 7 nucleotides matching TRBD1. CDR1 is SGHVS, CDR2 FQNEAQ, per germline. V dropped 5 bases and J dropped 8; count of bases not matched to a gene: 17. The length of the CDR3 is 16 residues. The CDR3 DNA is TGTGCCAGCAGCATGGGGACAGTTGGGAGTTTGGGCGGCTACACCTTC. This codes for CASSMGTVGSLGGYTF.

This chain connects TRBV15 to TRBJ2-3; no firm D call. V dropped 5 bases and J dropped 1 base, with 7 bases sitting between them. The CDR3 consists of 13 residues. Germline assignment: CDR1 LNHNV and CDR2 YYDKDF (reference sequence). The CDR3 nucleotides are TGTGCCACCAGCCCCACTGGCACAGATACGCAGTATTTT. Its protein is CATSPTGTDTQYF.